A selection of T cell receptor beta chains follows, all from one sample in a study of OX40 agonist ivuxolimab in advanced cancers. The assay was immunoSEQ multiplex PCR, and TCRdb's table has in-frame clones only and misses some. The table records about 57,000 clones, approximately 86% of them present only once. The sample was CD4+ or CD8+ T cells sorted from blood, taken in a trial of the OX40 agonist ivuxolimab. The receptors originated from an adult with an advanced solid tumor such as melanoma, head and neck, liver or kidney cancer. The conserved cysteine and the conserved F or W are not part of the CDR3 here. Each record gives: D gene, J gene, clone size, V gene, CDR3 protein. D genes are given only for firm matches. Clone size, where shown, is once, few, many, or a class for clones that have expanded.

d_call: NA
j_call: TRBJ2-7
clone_size: NA
v_call: TRBV10-3
cdr3_aa: AISPSDASYEQY

d_call: NA
j_call: TRBJ1-1
clone_size: NA
v_call: TRBV11-3
cdr3_aa: ASSLGGNTEAF

d_call: TRBD2
j_call: TRBJ2-3
clone_size: NA
v_call: TRBV28
cdr3_aa: ASSSGGGITDTQY

d_call: NA
j_call: TRBJ1-1
clone_size: NA
v_call: TRBV18
cdr3_aa: ASSHGGGETEAF

d_call: TRBD2
j_call: TRBJ2-2
clone_size: NA
v_call: TRBV10-2
cdr3_aa: ASSEGRAGTGELF

d_call: NA
j_call: TRBJ1-3
clone_size: NA
v_call: TRBV30
cdr3_aa: AWNRVSGNTIY

d_call: TRBD1
j_call: TRBJ1-1
clone_size: once
v_call: TRBV27
cdr3_aa: ATRGGNTEAF

d_call: TRBD1
j_call: TRBJ2-3
clone_size: few
v_call: TRBV7-7
cdr3_aa: ASSLTGGTDTQY

d_call: TRBD2
j_call: TRBJ2-1
clone_size: NA
v_call: TRBV6-6
cdr3_aa: ASTIAAGPSYNEQF

d_call: NA
j_call: TRBJ2-2
clone_size: few
v_call: TRBV9
cdr3_aa: ASSTRAGGGTGELF

d_call: NA
j_call: TRBJ2-1
clone_size: NA
v_call: TRBV7-3
cdr3_aa: ASSFMSQAEQF

d_call: TRBD1
j_call: TRBJ2-5
clone_size: NA
v_call: TRBV7-8
cdr3_aa: ASSLDLVGLTGDQY

d_call: NA
j_call: TRBJ1-5
clone_size: NA
v_call: TRBV7-2
cdr3_aa: ASSLAGSVNQPQH

d_call: TRBD2
j_call: TRBJ2-1
clone_size: NA
v_call: TRBV7-3
cdr3_aa: ASSSSPGGREQF

d_call: NA
j_call: TRBJ2-3
clone_size: NA
v_call: TRBV5-1
cdr3_aa: ASSLVDTQY

d_call: NA
j_call: TRBJ2-7
clone_size: NA
v_call: TRBV27
cdr3_aa: ASSQGGDRSYEQY

d_call: NA
j_call: TRBJ2-1
clone_size: once
v_call: TRBV11-1
cdr3_aa: ASRSYGLASSYNEQF

d_call: TRBD2
j_call: TRBJ2-1
clone_size: NA
v_call: TRBV7-8
cdr3_aa: ASSPRTSGRPNEQF

d_call: NA
j_call: TRBJ1-1
clone_size: few
v_call: TRBV19
cdr3_aa: ASSIVPRGTEAF